This TCR beta chain originates from a study of T cells after yellow fever vaccination. Study-wide points: Peaking on day 5 versus 15, the secondary response was faster but weaker. Abundant bulk-population clonotypes could contaminate the FACS-sorted repertoires.

The CDR3 is made up of 15 amino acids. Trimming removed 5 bases at V and 7 bases at J, with 18 bases between. Template-switching 5'RACE yielded the TCR cDNA; a universal primer site and UMIs were added in the process. TCRdb re-analysed the 5' RACE reads in MiXCR, keeping a single row per CDR3 protein. The sample shows hundreds of thousands of distinct CDR3 sequences, roughly 9.4% of them seen only once. A few counts support this clonotype. Antigen unknown. This clonotype originated in a man between 18 and 35 years old who received the YFV17D yellow fever vaccine. The source was PBMCs, collected on the day of the first yellow fever vaccination. The chain recombines TRBV12-3 or TRBV12-4 with TRBJ1-5; D perhaps matches TRBD1 (6 bases). CDR3 nucleotide sequence: TGTGCCAGCAGTCCGACAGGCCCAGCCGGGCAGCCCCAGCATTTT. Residues: CASSPTGPAGQPQHF.